At least ten counts were recorded for the clone carrying this TCR beta chain. The antigen is unknown. This specimen belongs to a study of neurological immune-mediated disorders. The cDNA came from 5'RACE, which used 10-nucleotide random UMIs. In TCRdb, the 5' RACE reads were re-called with MiXCR into one record per CDR3 protein. The table lists more than 50,000 distinct CDR3 sequences, roughly 3.6% of them singletons. The study, taken as a whole, reports: Neither clinical nor MRI features showed any association with the multiple sclerosis repertoire cluster, and the authors stated that larger cohorts are needed.

Libraries used 2 million unsorted PBMCs kept frozen in RNAlater. V was shortened by 0 bases and J by 2 bases, with 12 bases between the two germline ends. Germline lookup yields CDR1 SGHRS and CDR2 YFSETQ. CDR3 length equals 15 residues. Sequencing was done on a sample of PBMCs. This TCR was sampled from a man aged 25-40 years with multiple sclerosis. This chain joins TRBV5-1 and TRBJ2-7, with D perhaps assigned TRBD1 or TRBD2 (6 bases each). CDR3 sequence: CASSLVTGRPYEQYF. CDR3 coding DNA: TGCGCCAGCAGCTTGGTTACAGGGAGGCCCTACGAGCAGTACTTC.